These T cell receptor beta chains were read from a single sample in a study of T-cell memory formation after mild COVID-19. One entry per CDR3 protein, called by TCRdb with MiXCR from the 5' RACE reads. The table includes more than 300,000 distinct CDR3 sequences, around an eighth detected once. The material sequenced was PBMCs or a T cell subset sorted from them (not recorded which). These receptors were obtained from a man between 18 and 29 years old who had mild COVID-19 (a few samples of this study predate the infection). Cell type and time point are not known. Each CDR3 is given with its conserved first and last residue. D genes are given only for firm matches. Clone size appears in some rows only: once, few, many, or a class for an expanded clone.

>TRBJ2-7|TRBD2|TRBV2|few
TGTGCCAGCACCGAATCTAGCGGGGTGGGGGAGCAGTACTTC
CASTESSGVGEQYF
>TRBJ1-6|TRBD1|TRBV5-6|few
TGTGCCAGCAGGGGGACAGGGGTCTCGAGCTCCTATAATTCACCCCTCCACTTT
CASRGTGVSSSYNSPLHF
>TRBJ2-1|.|TRBV5-1|.
TGCGCCAGCAGCTTGGTGGGAGAAACCCCGTACAATGAGCAGTTCTTC
CASSLVGETPYNEQFF
>TRBJ1-4|.|TRBV6-5|few
TGTGCCAGCAGTTACATCCACGCAACTAATGAAAAACTGTTTTTT
CASSYIHATNEKLFF
>TRBJ2-4|TRBD1|TRBV9|few
TGTGCCAGCAGCGTAGCCCCGGACAGGGACGGGCAGTACTTC
CASSVAPDRDGQYF
>TRBJ2-3|TRBD1|TRBV2|.
TGTGCCAGCAGTGGACAGGGGGGCACAGATACGCAGTATTTT
CASSGQGGTDTQYF
>TRBJ1-1|.|TRBV4-2|many
TGTGCCAGCAGCCAAAGTGAGACGAACACTGAAGCTTTCTTT
CASSQSETNTEAFF
>TRBJ2-3|TRBD2|TRBV6-1|.
TGTGCCAGCAGTGATGCAGCGGGGGCCCCGCAGTATTTT
CASSDAAGAPQYF
>TRBJ2-7|.|TRBV30|few
TGTGCCTGGAGTGGTCTAGCAATGAGCGAGCAGTACTTC
CAWSGLAMSEQYF
>TRBJ1-1|.|TRBV7-9|many
TGTGCCAGCAGCTTAGGCGGGTCGACTGAAGCTTTCTTT
CASSLGGSTEAFF
>TRBJ1-6|TRBD1|TRBV6-1|.
TGTGCCAGCAGTGAATTGGACAGGGGGCTCTCACCCCTCCACTTT
CASSELDRGLSPLHF
>TRBJ2-6|TRBD1|TRBV4-3|.
TGCGCCAGCAGCCGAGGGGACAGGGGGAGCTCTGGGGCCAACGTCCTGACTTTC
CASSRGDRGSSGANVLTF
>TRBJ2-1|.|TRBV2|.
TGTGCCAGCAGTGAAGACATGAGCTCCTACAATGAGCAGTTCTTC
CASSEDMSSYNEQFF